The T cell receptor beta chain described here comes from a study of tumor-infiltrating lymphocytes in primary liver carcinoma. The study, taken as a whole, reports: Only about 7-24% of top clones occurred in every one of the five tumor regions. Tumor specimens were characterized by a significantly higher top-250-clone fraction than blood (p = 0.039).

Turning to this clonotype: Its antigen is unknown. Germline and junction disagree at one end, which may indicate a read error.

CDR3 size: 15 residues. Germline V gene data show CDR1 as PRHDT and CDR2 as FYEKMQ (reference sequence). Total RNA (around 0.45 ug) served as template for TCR beta cDNA synthesis primed by a constant-region primer. Generation of the TCR beta libraries relied on three nested multiplex PCR rounds using slightly modified ARM-PCR. Rounds one and two of PCR, each of roughly 10 cycles, were primed with TRBV1-TRBV30 forward primers and a C-beta reverse primer. Using its own MiXCR run on the multiplex PCR reads, TCRdb lists one record per CDR3 protein. The sample holds approximately 190,000 distinct CDR3 sequences; about 82% are singletons and the top ten take less than 20%. Without any cell sorting, about 19-30 mg of bulk tissue yielded co-extracted RNA and DNA. The patients presented with primary liver carcinoma, which was managed through surgical resection.

This sequence was found in a man aged 35 to 55 with primary liver carcinoma and hepatitis B virus infection. The sequencing sample was made of tumor tissue from primary liver carcinoma. J is TRBJ2-2 and V is TRBV13, with 14 bases that match TRBD2. The CDR3 DNA reads as TGTGCAAGCACCTTGACTAGCGGGAGGGCCGGGGAGCTGTTTTTT. Amino acids: CASTLTSGRAGELFF.